This is a list of T cell receptor beta chains from one sample in a study of blood T cell repertoires in COVID-19. Clones were sequenced by immunoSEQ multiplex PCR, and TCRdb holds only the in-frame ones, with some missing. This table has 89,000 or so clones, 89% appearing once. Source material: peripheral blood. The receptors here all came from a man aged 50 to 59 with COVID-19, enrolled during active disease. CDR3s include the opening cysteine and the closing phenylalanine or tryptophan. D genes are given only for firm matches. Some rows mark clone size as missing; the rest say once, few, many or name a class of expanded clone.

V	J	size	D	CDR3	DNA
TRBV5-4	TRBJ1-2	-	-	CASSLDAGHRGYTF	TGTGCCAGCAGCTTGGATGCAGGGCATCGGGGCTACACCTTC
TRBV19	TRBJ2-7	-	TRBD1	CASSPRQGSYEQYF	TGTGCCAGTAGTCCCCGACAGGGATCCTACGAGCAGTACTTC
TRBV7-2	TRBJ1-5	-	TRBD1	CASSLVPGQADQPQHF	TGTGCCAGCAGCTTAGTACCGGGACAGGCCGACCAGCCCCAGCATTTT
TRBV10-3	TRBJ1-1	-	TRBD1	CAISAPRRPGGNTEAFF	TGTGCCATCAGTGCCCCGCGGCGACCAGGGGGGAACACTGAAGCTTTCTTT
TRBV2	TRBJ1-2	-	TRBD1	CASREQGDVYGYTF	TGTGCCAGCAGAGAACAGGGGGATGTCTATGGCTACACCTTC
TRBV11-2	TRBJ2-1	-	-	CASSADRSTYNEQFF	TGTGCCAGCAGCGCCGACAGGAGCACTTACAATGAGCAGTTCTTC
TRBV3-1/TRBV3-2	TRBJ1-4	once	-	CASSHQNEKLFF	TGTGCCAGCAGCCATCAAAATGAAAAACTGTTTTTT
TRBV7-7	TRBJ1-6	-	-	CASSLQIQLSYSPLHF	TGTGCTAGCAGCTTGCAGATCCAACTATCTTATTCACCCCTCCACTTT
TRBV30	TRBJ2-1	-	-	CAWSVRGGNEQFF	TGTGCCTGGAGTGTACGAGGGGGCAATGAGCAGTTCTTC
TRBV9	TRBJ2-1	-	TRBD2	CASSVGSGLAGGRFF	TGTGCCAGCAGCGTAGGTTCGGGACTAGCGGGGGGGAGGTTCTTC
TRBV4-1	TRBJ2-7	-	-	CASSQDGGRGGTYEQYF	TGCGCCAGCAGCCAAGATGGGGGCAGGGGTGGAACCTACGAGCAGTACTTC
TRBV6-5	TRBJ1-5	-	-	CASSLGANQPQHF	TGTGCCAGCAGTTTGGGAGCCAATCAGCCCCAGCATTTT
TRBV5-4	TRBJ1-3	-	-	CASTQGPPGDGNTIYF	TGTGCCAGCACCCAAGGCCCCCCAGGGGATGGAAACACCATATATTTT
TRBV2	TRBJ2-5	-	TRBD1	CASKRAGTEETQYF	TGTGCCAGCAAAAGGGCCGGGACAGAAGAGACCCAGTACTTC
TRBV6-5	TRBJ2-2	-	-	CASSWRGSGSGELFF	TGTGCCAGCAGTTGGCGCGGGTCAGGCAGCGGGGAGCTGTTTTTT
TRBV24-1	TRBJ2-3	-	TRBD2	CATSSPAGSGGTSTDTQYF	TGTGCCACCAGTTCCCCGGCAGGTAGCGGGGGGACTAGCACAGATACGCAGTATTTT
TRBV10-2	TRBJ1-5	-	TRBD1	CASSETGGIQPQHF	TGCGCCAGCAGTGAGACAGGGGGGATTCAGCCCCAGCATTTT
TRBV4-2	TRBJ1-2	-	TRBD1	CASSQAMTGLAGYTF	TGTGCCAGCAGCCAAGCGATGACAGGGTTGGCTGGCTACACCTTC
TRBV19	TRBJ2-2	-	-	CASSNSMVAPAGELFF	TGTGCCAGTAGTAATTCAATGGTAGCCCCTGCCGGGGAGCTGTTTTTT
TRBV15	TRBJ2-7	-	TRBD1	CATSRDRTGGYEQYF	TGTGCCACCAGCAGAGATAGGACAGGGGGTTACGAGCAGTACTTC
TRBV14	TRBJ1-6	-	TRBD1	CASSHGNTGGNSPLHF	TGTGCCAGCAGCCATGGGAACACAGGGGGGAATTCACCCCTCCACTTT
TRBV29-1	TRBJ1-5	-	-	CSVRETGNQPQHF	TGCAGCGTCCGAGAAACGGGCAATCAGCCCCAGCATTTT
TRBV29-1	TRBJ2-5	-	-	CSGTEYQETQYF	TGCAGCGGGACAGAGTACCAAGAGACCCAGTACTTC
TRBV12-3/TRBV12-4	TRBJ1-5	-	-	CASRLGGQPQHF	TGTGCCAGCCGCTTGGGGGGACAGCCCCAGCATTTT
TRBV9	TRBJ1-6	-	-	CASSAPGGHSPLHF	TGTGCCAGCAGCGCCCCGGGGGGGCATTCACCCCTCCACTTT
TRBV3-1/TRBV3-2	TRBJ2-1	-	TRBD2	CASSPGSRGGPYNEQFF	TGTGCCAGCAGCCCCGGATCCCGCGGGGGGCCCTACAATGAGCAGTTCTTC
TRBV2	TRBJ1-2	-	-	CASSEGEDYGYTF	TGTGCCAGCAGTGAAGGGGAGGACTATGGCTACACCTTC
TRBV6-4	TRBJ1-1	-	-	CASSRTANTEAFF	TGTGCCAGCTCAAGGACAGCGAACACTGAAGCTTTCTTT
TRBV4-2	TRBJ2-7	-	-	CASGRGSEQYF	TGTGCCAGCGGGCGGGGCAGCGAGCAGTACTTC
TRBV29-1	TRBJ1-1	-	-	CSAGVGGGTEAFF	TGCAGCGCGGGAGTGGGGGGAGGTACTGAAGCTTTCTTT
TRBV19	TRBJ1-4	-	TRBD1	CASSIRDRGPNEKLFF	TGTGCCAGTAGTATACGGGACAGGGGGCCTAATGAAAAACTGTTTTTT
TRBV7-2	TRBJ1-2	-	TRBD1	CASSLSGTGGFGYTF	TGTGCCAGCAGCCTCTCCGGGACAGGGGGCTTTGGCTACACCTTC
TRBV19	TRBJ2-2	-	TRBD2	CASSMELAGGTTGELFF	TGTGCCAGTAGTATGGAACTAGCGGGGGGAACCACCGGGGAGCTGTTTTTT
TRBV15	TRBJ2-1	-	TRBD1	CATSQRTGGTDEQFF	TGTGCCACCAGTCAACGGACAGGGGGCACGGATGAGCAGTTCTTC
TRBV7-9	TRBJ1-5	-	-	CASSATGSNQPQHF	TGTGCCAGCAGCGCTACAGGGAGCAATCAGCCCCAGCATTTT
TRBV28	TRBJ1-6	-	TRBD1	CASSSVTGGRSPLHF	TGTGCCAGCAGTTCCGTTACAGGGGGCCGGTCACCCCTCCACTTT
TRBV6-5	TRBJ1-4	-	-	CASSYETARNEKLFF	TGTGCCAGCAGTTATGAGACAGCCCGTAATGAAAAACTGTTTTTT